Below, 9 T cell receptor beta chains from the same sample are listed, as sequenced in a study of cytomegalovirus exposure and HLA in healthy donors. It was with 60 Vbeta and 13 Jbeta primers that the PCR ran. The table came from immunoSEQ multiplex PCR; TCRdb's copy has only in-frame clones and leaves some out. The profile shows about 200,000 clones, 80% to 85% of them singletons. The sample was PBMCs. These TCRs come from a woman under 30 in good health and CMV-seronegative.

The rearrangement links TRBV27 to TRBJ2-2, with D possibly TRBD2 on 5 matching bases. V lost 8 bases and J lost 4, with 11 bases in between. Looked up from germline, CDR1 is MNHEY and CDR2 is SMNVEV (reference sequence). The CDR3 has 13 amino acids. The CDR3 DNA follows: TGTGCCAGCCGTCTCCGGGGCACCGGGGAGCTGTTTTTT. Amino acids: CASRLRGTGELFF.

J is TRBJ1-2 and V is TRBV28, with D perhaps TRBD1 (5 bases). This CDR3 has 12 amino acids. Per germline, CDR1 MDHEN and CDR2 SYDVKM. V lost 8 bases to trimming and J lost 4 bases, with 11 bases between them. CDR3 sequence reads: CASRTGGYGYTF. The CDR3 DNA reads TGTGCCAGCCGCACCGGGGGCTATGGCTACACCTTC.

This chain uses TRBV9 with TRBJ1-5; TRBD1 matches 9 bases. CDR1 SGDLS and CDR2 YYNGEE come from the germline V gene. Trimming took 4 bases from V and 3 from J; bases not matched to a gene: 5. The CDR3 length is 15 residues. CDR3 DNA: TGTGCCAGCAGCCCTGGACAGGGGAACAATCAGCCCCAGCATTTT. This gives the protein CASSPGQGNNQPQHF.

Worth noting for this clone: Distinct nucleotide sequences in the sample also encode this CDR3. The chain recombines TRBV5-6 with TRBJ1-2; maybe TRBD1 (5 bases). CDR3 length: 14 amino acids. Germline CDR1 SGHDT, CDR2 YYEEEE. The germline V and J ends were trimmed by 0 bases and 4 bases, with 10 bases remaining between them. CDR3 DNA sequence: TGTGCCAGCAGCTTGGGAGACAGTTCCTATGGCTACACCTTC. This encodes CASSLGDSSYGYTF. Full variable domain (rest looked up from reference TRBV5-6 and TRBJ1-2): DAGVTQSPTHLIKTRGQQVTLRCSPKSGHDTVSWYQQALGQGPQFIFQYYEEEERQRGNFPDRFSGHQFPNYSSELNVNALLLGDSALYLCASSLGDSSYGYTFGSGTRLTVV.

The gene calls are TRBV5-4 and TRBJ2-3; 10 nucleotides align to TRBD1. Trimming cost V 0 bases and J 3 bases; bases outside gene matches: 7. This CDR3 spans 17 amino acids. Germline CDR1 reads SGHNT; CDR2 reads YYREEE (reference sequence). CDR3 sequence reads: CASSLDLGQGWTDTQYF. The CDR3 bases are TGTGCCAGCAGCTTGGACCTGGGACAGGGGTGGACAGATACGCAGTATTTT. Drawing the rest from reference TRBV5-4 and TRBJ2-3, the complete variable domain is ETGVTQSPTHLIKTRGQQVTLRCSSQSGHNTVSWYQQALGQGPQFIFQYYREEENGRGNFPPRFSGLQFPNYSSELNVNALELDDSALYLCASSLDLGQGWTDTQYFGPGTRLTVL.

This chain links TRBV18 with TRBJ2-5; D perhaps matches TRBD1 (6 bases). Deletions cut 2 bases from V and 2 bases from J, with 12 bases between. The CDR3 covers 15 residues. Germline lookup yields CDR1 KGHSH and CDR2 LQKENI. CDR3 nucleotide sequence: TGTGCCAGCTCACCAGAGGACAGTAAGCAAGAGACCCAGTACTTC. Protein sequence: CASSPEDSKQETQYF.

CDR3 in amino acids: CASRRQGSIYTF. CDR3 DNA: TGTGCCAGCAGGCGACAGGGCTCCATTTATACCTTC. The rearrangement uses TRBV28 and TRBJ1-2; 7 bases align to TRBD1. The CDR3 covers 12 residues. J gave up 14 bases and V 6 bases, and 12 bases lay outside the gene matches. The V gene's germline CDR1 is MDHEN and CDR2 SYDVKM.

The CDR3 is CASSQDWASGRSDTQYF. CDR3 in DNA: TGCGCCAGCAGCCAAGATTGGGCTAGCGGGAGATCGGATACGCAGTATTTT. The chain employs TRBV4-3 and TRBJ2-3; 10 nucleotides align to TRBD2. The CDR3 extends over 17 amino acids. Losses at the gene ends were 0 bases for V and 6 bases for J; bases not matched to a gene: 9. Germline assignment: CDR1 LGHNA and CDR2 YSLEER.

The chain combines TRBV15 with TRBJ1-6, with 7 positions matching TRBD1. After removal of 1 base from V and 11 bases from J, the junction contained 8 bases not matched to a gene. Germline CDR1 and CDR2: LNHNV and YYDKDF (reference sequence). The CDR3 is 15 amino acids. DNA for the CDR3: TGTGCCACCAGCAGAGGGGCAGGGGGGCAGACACCCCTCCACTTT. Translated, it gives CATSRGAGGQTPLHF.